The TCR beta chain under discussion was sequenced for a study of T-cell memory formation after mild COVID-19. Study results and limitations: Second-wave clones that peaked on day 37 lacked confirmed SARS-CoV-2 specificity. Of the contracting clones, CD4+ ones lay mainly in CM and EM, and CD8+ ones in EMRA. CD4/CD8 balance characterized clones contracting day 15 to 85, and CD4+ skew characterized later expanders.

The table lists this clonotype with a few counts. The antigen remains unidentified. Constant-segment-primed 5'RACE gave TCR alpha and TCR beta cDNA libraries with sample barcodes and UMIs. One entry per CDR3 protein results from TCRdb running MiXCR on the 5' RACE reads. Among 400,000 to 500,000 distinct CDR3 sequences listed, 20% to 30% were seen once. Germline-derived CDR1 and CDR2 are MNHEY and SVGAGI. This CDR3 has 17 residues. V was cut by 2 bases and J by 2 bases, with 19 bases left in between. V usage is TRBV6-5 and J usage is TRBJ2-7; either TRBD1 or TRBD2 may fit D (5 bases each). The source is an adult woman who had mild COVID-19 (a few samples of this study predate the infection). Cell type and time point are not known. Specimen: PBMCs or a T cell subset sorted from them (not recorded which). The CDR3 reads CASSYGDHPRSPYEQYF. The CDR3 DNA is TGTGCCAGCAGTTACGGGGACCACCCCCGGAGCCCCTACGAGCAGTACTTC.